This T cell receptor (beta chain) was observed in a study of T cell responses to AZD1222 COVID-19 vaccine. General study findings and limits: Just a handful of people given AZD1222 tested seropositive at baseline. It should be noted that donors were predominantly white British and more often female, and clonal diversity was possibly underestimated.

Produced via immunoSEQ multiplex PCR; TCRdb's table is partial and in-frame only. The data contain 150,000 to 200,000 clones, 85% to 90% of them seen just once; the ten biggest clones take up 4.3%. The CDR3 is 12 residues long. V was pared by 4 bases and J by 13 bases, with 8 bases of the junction left unmatched. The germline gives CDR1 SEHNR, CDR2 FQNEAQ (reference sequence). With regard to this clone: What it binds is unknown.

The clonotype comes from an adult who received the MenACWY meningococcal vaccine as a control. The rearrangement uses TRBV7-9 and TRBJ1-2, with 8 bases aligning to TRBD1. The specimen comprised peripheral blood, sampled 28 days after the second dose of the MenACWY control vaccine. The CDR3 sequence is CASSSGQGGCTF. The CDR3 bases are TGTGCCAGCAGCTCTGGACAGGGCGGTTGCACCTTC. The full variable domain, rest sourced from reference TRBV7-9 and TRBJ1-2, is DTGVSQNPRHKITKRGQNVTFRCDPISEHNRLYWYRQTLGQGPEFLTYFQNEAQLEKSRLLSDRFSAERPKGSFSTLEIQRTEQGDSAMYLCASSSGQGGCTFGSGTRLTVV.